A selection of T cell receptor beta chains follows, all from one sample in a study of identical twins. TCRdb used MiXCR to reprocess the 5' RACE reads, holding one entry per CDR3 protein. The sample holds some 190,000 distinct CDR3 sequences, less than 20% seen once. The same specimen was also included in a second study, on T cells expressing NK-cell markers.

Source material: CD8+ T cells sorted from blood. The receptors here all came from a woman younger than 35 in good health. The conserved cysteine and the conserved F or W are not part of the CDR3 here. Expanded clones get a size class; other rows say once, few or many, or leave the size out.

V gene,clone size,J gene,CDR3 protein
TRBV12-3/TRBV12-4,NA,TRBJ2-3,ASSLGPGEDTQY
TRBV7-8,few,TRBJ2-2,ASSPRLLAPSDPGELF
TRBV10-3,NA,TRBJ2-4,ATEGPKNIQY
TRBV7-9,NA,TRBJ2-1,ASSQHSGRASYNEQF
TRBV5-1,many,TRBJ2-2,ASSLGRLTNTGELF
TRBV4-3,few,TRBJ2-1,ASSQGGTSRF
TRBV20-1,NA,TRBJ2-1,SAISGRDYNEQF
TRBV20-1,NA,TRBJ2-5,SAWTGGEGETQY
TRBV7-2,few,TRBJ1-1,ASSLFPGDTEAF
TRBV14,NA,TRBJ2-1,ASSQDTAYNEQF
TRBV3-1,few,TRBJ2-2,ASSPVGTLAKELF
TRBV12-3/TRBV12-4,few,TRBJ2-7,ASSLLGRYEQY
TRBV5-6,few,TRBJ1-6,ASSFGTGASPLH
TRBV27,many,TRBJ2-2,ASSFTGTGAGELF
TRBV7-9,few,TRBJ2-3,ASSPGTSNTDTQY
TRBV5-1,few,TRBJ2-7,ASSLASGVNEQY
TRBV5-1,few,TRBJ2-1,ASSWVGVTIGYNEQF
TRBV29-1,few,TRBJ1-1,SGVQGNTEAF
TRBV7-2,few,TRBJ2-7,ASSFTGTKVYEQY
TRBV7-9,few,TRBJ2-1,ASSPPRSYNEQF
TRBV6-2/TRBV6-3,few,TRBJ2-1,ASSFASGTEQF
TRBV20-1,few,TRBJ2-5,SAPRGPPETQY
TRBV15,few,TRBJ1-1,ATSRSYNTEAF
TRBV5-5,NA,TRBJ2-7,ASSHGRPLYEQY
TRBV12-5,NA,TRBJ2-3,ASGLSGGDPDTQY
TRBV29-1,NA,TRBJ2-2,SAQGTGELF
TRBV20-1,many,TRBJ2-2,SAKETGELF
TRBV6-1,NA,TRBJ2-5,ASSEAGAGVGETQY
TRBV6-1,few,TRBJ2-1,ASRWSGTNNEQF
TRBV6-5,NA,TRBJ2-2,ASSYSIPGGELF
TRBV3-1,NA,TRBJ1-1,ASSQGRGGNTEAF
TRBV11-1,NA,TRBJ2-1,ASSPPPDSRFLYNEQF
TRBV3-1,NA,TRBJ2-2,ASSQVSSSTGELF
TRBV4-3,few,TRBJ2-7,ASSQVPGSSYEQY
TRBV7-9,few,TRBJ1-4,ASTRGNFRQDNEKLF
TRBV7-9,few,TRBJ1-2,ASSLGRPDTNYGYT
TRBV11-2,many,TRBJ2-1,ASSPSGEQF
TRBV11-3,NA,TRBJ2-2,ASSQGGRINTGELF
TRBV12-3/TRBV12-4,few,TRBJ2-7,ASTPFGSGYGFYEQY
TRBV12-5,few,TRBJ2-7,ASGLVQLAGFPYEQY
TRBV15,NA,TRBJ2-2,ATFGAPGELF
TRBV7-9,NA,TRBJ2-3,ASSLADTRTDTQY